The T cell receptor beta chain under discussion was sequenced for a study of early T cells in non-severe SARS-CoV-2 infection. Across the whole study: Unsorted whole blood bulk RNA was sequenced, with unpaired chains. Study-level results: VDJdb matching, biased toward anti-spike CD8 responses, missed private and CD4 specificities.

Turning to this clonotype: Its antigen is not identified.

In the library, individual cDNA molecules carried attached unique molecular identifiers. TCRdb passed the 5' RACE reads through MiXCR, listing each CDR3 protein once. Found here are under 85,000 distinct CDR3 sequences, more than 13% of them singletons; the top ten hold approximately 11%. Germline V gene sequence: CDR1 LGHNA, CDR2 YNFKEQ. This CDR3 is 16 amino acids long. The V gene end was trimmed by 1 base and the J gene end by 2 bases; junction bases not matched to a gene: 6. The receptor's source is an adult who was a healthcare worker with PCR-confirmed SARS-CoV-2 infection or an uninfected control (not recorded which). The gene calls are TRBV4-2 and TRBJ2-7; 9 bases match TRBD1. Sequencing was carried out using whole blood. CDR3 DNA sequence: TGTGCCAGCAGCCAAGCTGACAGGGGGGGGACCTACGAGCAGTACTTC. Translated, it gives CASSQADRGGTYEQYF.